This TCR beta chain is from a study of cytomegalovirus exposure and HLA in healthy donors. Overall study findings and caveats: TCR beta chains numbering more than 150 were designated cytomegalovirus-associated.

About this clone itself: Its antigen is still unknown.

The primer mix had 60 Vbeta and 13 Jbeta primers. Sequencing used immunoSEQ multiplex PCR; TCRdb keeps in-frame clones, though not all of them. The repertoire holds about 140,000 clones, with 84% as singletons. Germline V gives CDR1 ENHRY, CDR2 SYGVKD. V shed 6 bases and J shed 4 bases, with 10 bases lying between them. There are 13 residues in the CDR3. V is TRBV10-3 and J is TRBJ1-3, with D maybe TRBD1 (5 bases). This clonotype originated in a boy aged 2-15 years in good health and CMV-seronegative. Sequenced sample: PBMCs. CDR3: CAIRAREGNTIYF. In DNA form, the CDR3 reads TGTGCCATCAGGGCCAGGGAAGGAAACACCATATATTTT.